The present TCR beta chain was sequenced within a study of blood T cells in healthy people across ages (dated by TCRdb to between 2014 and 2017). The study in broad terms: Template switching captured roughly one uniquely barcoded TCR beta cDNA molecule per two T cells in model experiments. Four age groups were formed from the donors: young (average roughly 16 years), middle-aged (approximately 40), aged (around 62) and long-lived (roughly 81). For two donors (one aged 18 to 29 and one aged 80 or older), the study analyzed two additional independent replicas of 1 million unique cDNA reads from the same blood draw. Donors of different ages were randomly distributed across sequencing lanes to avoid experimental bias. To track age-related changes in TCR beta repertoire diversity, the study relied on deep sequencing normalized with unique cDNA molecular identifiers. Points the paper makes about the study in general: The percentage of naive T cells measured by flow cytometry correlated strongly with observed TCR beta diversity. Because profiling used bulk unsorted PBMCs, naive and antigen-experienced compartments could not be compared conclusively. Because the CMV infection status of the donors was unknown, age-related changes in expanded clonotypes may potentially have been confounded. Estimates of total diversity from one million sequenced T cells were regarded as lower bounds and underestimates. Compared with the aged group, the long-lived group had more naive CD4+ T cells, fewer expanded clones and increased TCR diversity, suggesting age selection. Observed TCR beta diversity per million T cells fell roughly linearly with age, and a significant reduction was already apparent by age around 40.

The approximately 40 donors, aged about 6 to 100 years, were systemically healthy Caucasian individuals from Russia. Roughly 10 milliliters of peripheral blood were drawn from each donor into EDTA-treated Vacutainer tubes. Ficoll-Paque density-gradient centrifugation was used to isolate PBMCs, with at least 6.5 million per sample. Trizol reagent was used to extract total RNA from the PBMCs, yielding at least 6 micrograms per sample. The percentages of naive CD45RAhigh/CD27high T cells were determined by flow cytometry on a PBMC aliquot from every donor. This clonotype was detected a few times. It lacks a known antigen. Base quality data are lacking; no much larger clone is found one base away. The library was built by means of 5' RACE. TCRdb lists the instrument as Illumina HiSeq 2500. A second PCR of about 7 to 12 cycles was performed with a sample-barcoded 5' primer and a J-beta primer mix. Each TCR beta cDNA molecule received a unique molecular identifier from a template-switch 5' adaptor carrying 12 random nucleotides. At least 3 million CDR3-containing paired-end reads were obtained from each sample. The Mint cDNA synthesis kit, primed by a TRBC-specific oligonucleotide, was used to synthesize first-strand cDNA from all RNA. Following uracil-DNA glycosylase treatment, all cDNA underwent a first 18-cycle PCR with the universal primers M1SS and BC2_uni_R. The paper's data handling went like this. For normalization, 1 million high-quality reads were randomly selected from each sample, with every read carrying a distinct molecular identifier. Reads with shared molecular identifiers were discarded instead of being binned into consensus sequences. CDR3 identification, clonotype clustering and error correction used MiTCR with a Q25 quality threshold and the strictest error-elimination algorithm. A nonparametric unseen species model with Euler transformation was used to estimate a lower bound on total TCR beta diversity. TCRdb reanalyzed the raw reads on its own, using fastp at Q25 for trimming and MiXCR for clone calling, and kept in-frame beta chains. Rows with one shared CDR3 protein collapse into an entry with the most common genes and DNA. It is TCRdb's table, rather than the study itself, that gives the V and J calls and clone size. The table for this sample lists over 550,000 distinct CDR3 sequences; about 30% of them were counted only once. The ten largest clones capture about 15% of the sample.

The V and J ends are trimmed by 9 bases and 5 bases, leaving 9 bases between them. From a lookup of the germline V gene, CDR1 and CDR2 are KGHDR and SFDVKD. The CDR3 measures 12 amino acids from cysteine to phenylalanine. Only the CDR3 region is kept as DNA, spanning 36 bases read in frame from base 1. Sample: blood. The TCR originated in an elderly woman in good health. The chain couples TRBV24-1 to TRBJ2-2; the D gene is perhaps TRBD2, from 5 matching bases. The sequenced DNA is TGTGCCACCGGGAGAGGGACCGGGGAGCTGTTTTTT. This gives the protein CATGRGTGELFF.